Sequencing of this T cell receptor (beta chain) was carried out in a study of neurological immune-mediated disorders. V dropped 1 base and J dropped 0 bases, with 13 bases sitting between them. There are 15 residues in the CDR3. Per germline, CDR1 DFQATT and CDR2 SNEGSKA (reference sequence). TCRdb re-analysed the 5' RACE reads in MiXCR, keeping a single row per CDR3 protein. The repertoire holds around 66,000 distinct CDR3 sequences, approximately 5% seen once, with roughly 2.4% in the top ten. This clonotype has at least ten counts. The TCR comes from a woman between 65 and 79 years old with multiple sclerosis. This chain connects TRBV20-1 to TRBJ2-7; D possibly corresponds to TRBD1 (6 bases). What was sequenced was PBMCs. DNA for the CDR3: TGCAGTGCTAGAGGCACCATGGGGGCCTCCTACGAGCAGTACTTC. Its protein is CSARGTMGASYEQYF.